One and the same sample provided the 2 T cell receptor beta chains below, sequenced in a study of T cell responses to AZD1222 COVID-19 vaccine. Assay used: immunoSEQ multiplex PCR; TCRdb lists only in-frame clones, some missing. The sample records 120,000 or so clones, approximately 85% being singletons. The material was peripheral blood, obtained on day 0 of AZD1222 vaccination. Every receptor here comes from an adult in good health.

The V gene is TRBV18, the J gene TRBJ2-5; D is unresolved. The V gene's germline CDR1 is KGHSH and CDR2 LQKENI. This CDR3 has 15 residues. With 0 bases removed from V and 0 bases from J, the gap between germline ends came to 8 bases. The CDR3, as DNA: TGTGCCAGCTCACCACCGTCGGCAGACCAAGAGACCCAGTACTTC. Protein sequence: CASSPPSADQETQYF.

This clone was seen only a few times. V usage is TRBV19 and J usage is TRBJ1-5; D is unresolved. Germline CDR1 is LNHDA and CDR2 is SQIVND (reference sequence). V was clipped by 5 bases and J by 0 bases, with 17 bases between them. This CDR3 has 17 amino acids. The CDR3 spells CASSRGSGRYSNQPQHF. Here the CDR3 DNA reads TGTGCCAGTAGTCGCGGCAGCGGACGATATAGCAATCAGCCCCAGCATTTT.